This record looks at one T cell receptor (beta chain) sequence and its context. cDNA encoding TCR beta was synthesized via 5'RACE template switching incorporating UMIs. TCRdb reanalyzed the 5' RACE reads and collapses them to one entry per CDR3 protein, without DNA. There are 130,000 to 150,000 distinct CDR3 sequences in the sample, with 12% held by the top ten. Germline CDR1 reads SGHVT; CDR2 reads SQSDAQ. This CDR3 contains 15 residues. These data are taken from a study of T cells expressing NK-cell markers. This TCR derives from a man younger than 30 in good health. V and J are TRBV7-4 and TRBJ2-7; TCRdb's D gene call, TRBD1, goes unchecked for lack of DNA. The material sequenced was blood T cells: a sorted CD56 or NKG2C T cell subset, CD4+ or CD8+ T cells, or bulk PBMC T cells (not recorded which). This chain's CDR3 is CASSLCRQGLGEQYF.